The 2 T cell receptor beta chains below come from one sample, sequenced in a study of shared clonotypes between healthy human individuals. The assay was immunoSEQ multiplex PCR, and TCRdb's table has in-frame clones only and misses some. Of about 530,000 clones in the sample, roughly 85% were seen once. Sequencing input: PBMCs. The receptor set was obtained from a woman in her 40s in good health. Some clones in this sample may be carry-over from other donors' samples.

The genes are TRBV5-1 and TRBJ2-2; D is perhaps TRBD2 (5 bases). The CDR3 consists of 15 residues. Germline CDR1 reads SGHRS; CDR2 reads YFSETQ. V lost 2 bases, J lost 3 bases, and 11 bases lay in between. In DNA, the CDR3 is TGCGCCAGCAGCTTAAGGGCGGGCTACACCGGGGAGCTGTTTTTT. It is translated as CASSLRAGYTGELFF.

This clone occurred a few times. This chain uses TRBV2 with TRBJ1-5; no firm D call. CDR3 length: 13 residues. The germline V gene encodes CDR1 SNHLY and CDR2 FYNNEI. The V end lost 6 bases, the J end lost 4 bases, and 10 bases lay between the germline ends. The CDR3 DNA is TGTGCCAGCAGGCAACAAGCAAATCAGCCCCAGCATTTT. Encoded protein: CASRQQANQPQHF.